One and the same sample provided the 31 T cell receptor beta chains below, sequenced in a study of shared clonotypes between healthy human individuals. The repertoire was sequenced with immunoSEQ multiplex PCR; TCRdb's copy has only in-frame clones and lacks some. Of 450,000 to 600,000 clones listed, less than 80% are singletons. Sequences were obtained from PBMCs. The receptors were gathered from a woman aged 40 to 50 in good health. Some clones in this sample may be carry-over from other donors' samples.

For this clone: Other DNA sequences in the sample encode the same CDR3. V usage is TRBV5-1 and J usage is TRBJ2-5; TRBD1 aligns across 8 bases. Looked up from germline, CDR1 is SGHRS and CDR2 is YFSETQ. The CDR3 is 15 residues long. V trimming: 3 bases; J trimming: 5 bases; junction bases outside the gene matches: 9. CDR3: CASSSSGGRGETQYF. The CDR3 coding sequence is TGCGCCAGCAGCTCCTCAGGGGGCCGAGGGGAGACCCAGTACTTC. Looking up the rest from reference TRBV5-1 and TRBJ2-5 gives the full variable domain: KAGVTQTPRYLIKTRGQQVTLSCSPISGHRSVSWYQQTPGQGLQFLFEYFSETQRNKGNFPGRFSGRQFSNSRSEMNVSTLELGDSALYLCASSSSGGRGETQYFGPGTRLLVL.

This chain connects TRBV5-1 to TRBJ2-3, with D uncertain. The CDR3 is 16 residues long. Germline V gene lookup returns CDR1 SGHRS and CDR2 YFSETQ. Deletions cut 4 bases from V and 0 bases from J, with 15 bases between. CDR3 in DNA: TGCGCCAGCAGCCTCTCTACCATAACTAGCACAGATACGCAGTATTTT. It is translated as CASSLSTITSTDTQYF.

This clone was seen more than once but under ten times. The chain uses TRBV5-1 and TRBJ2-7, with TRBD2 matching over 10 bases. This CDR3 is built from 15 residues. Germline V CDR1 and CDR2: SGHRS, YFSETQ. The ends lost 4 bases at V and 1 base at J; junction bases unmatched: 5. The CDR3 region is CASSPQAGGSYEQYF. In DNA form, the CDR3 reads TGCGCCAGCAGCCCACAAGCGGGGGGGTCCTACGAGCAGTACTTC.

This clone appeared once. The chain's CDR3 is CAWTGQPHPHYEQYF. The DNA for the CDR3 is TGTGCCTGGACAGGACAGCCACACCCTCACTACGAGCAGTACTTC. The chain carries TRBV30 and TRBJ2-7; D possibly corresponds to TRBD1 (6 bases). The V and J ends lost 4 bases and 3 bases respectively, with 19 bases between them. Per the germline V gene, CDR1 is GTSNPN and CDR2 is SVGIG (reference sequence). This CDR3 has 15 residues. The entire variable domain, with the rest obtained from reference TRBV30 and TRBJ2-7, is as follows: SQTIHQWPATLVQPVGSPLSLECTVEGTSNPNLYWYRQAAGRGLQLLFYSVGIGQISSEVPQNLSASRPQDRQFILSSKKLLLSDSGFYLCAWTGQPHPHYEQYFGPGTRLTVT.

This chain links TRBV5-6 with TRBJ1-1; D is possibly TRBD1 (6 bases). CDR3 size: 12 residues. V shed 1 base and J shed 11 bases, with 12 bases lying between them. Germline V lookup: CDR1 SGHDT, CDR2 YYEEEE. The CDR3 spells CASSLRGAFAFF. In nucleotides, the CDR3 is TGTGCCAGCAGCTTGAGGGGGGCATTTGCTTTCTTT. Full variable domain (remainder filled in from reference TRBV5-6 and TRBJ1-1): DAGVTQSPTHLIKTRGQQVTLRCSPKSGHDTVSWYQQALGQGPQFIFQYYEEEERQRGNFPDRFSGHQFPNYSSELNVNALLLGDSALYLCASSLRGAFAFFGQGTRLTVV.

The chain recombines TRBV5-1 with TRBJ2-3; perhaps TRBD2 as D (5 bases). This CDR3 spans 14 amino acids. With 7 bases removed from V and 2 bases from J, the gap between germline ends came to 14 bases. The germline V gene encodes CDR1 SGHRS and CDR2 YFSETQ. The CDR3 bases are TGCGCCAGCGCCCCCGGGGTCTTCACAGATACGCAGTATTTT. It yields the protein CASAPGVFTDTQYF.

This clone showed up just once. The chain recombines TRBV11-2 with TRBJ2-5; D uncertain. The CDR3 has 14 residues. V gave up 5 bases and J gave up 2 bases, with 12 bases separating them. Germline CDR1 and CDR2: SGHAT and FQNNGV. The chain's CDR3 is CASSPRLNQETQYF. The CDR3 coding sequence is TGTGCCAGCAGCCCCCGTCTAAATCAAGAGACCCAGTACTTC. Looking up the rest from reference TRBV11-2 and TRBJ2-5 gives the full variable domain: EAGVAQSPRYKIIEKRQSVAFWCNPISGHATLYWYQQILGQGPKLLIQFQNNGVVDDSQLPKDRFSAERLKGVDSTLKIQPAKLEDSAVYLCASSPRLNQETQYFGPGTRLLVL.

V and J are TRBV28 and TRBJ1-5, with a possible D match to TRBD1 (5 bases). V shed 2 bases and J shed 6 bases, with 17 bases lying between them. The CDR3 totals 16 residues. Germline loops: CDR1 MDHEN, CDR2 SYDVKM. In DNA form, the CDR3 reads TGTGCCAGCAGTTTAGTTAGGGGAGTGGGCTCTCAGCCCCAGCATTTT. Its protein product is CASSLVRGVGSQPQHF.

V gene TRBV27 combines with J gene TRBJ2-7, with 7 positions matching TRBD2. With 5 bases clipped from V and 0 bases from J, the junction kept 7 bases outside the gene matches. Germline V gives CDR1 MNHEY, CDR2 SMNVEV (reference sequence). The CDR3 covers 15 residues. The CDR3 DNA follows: TGTGCCAGCAGTGCCCGGGGGGTATCCTCCTACGAGCAGTACTTC. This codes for CASSARGVSSYEQYF.

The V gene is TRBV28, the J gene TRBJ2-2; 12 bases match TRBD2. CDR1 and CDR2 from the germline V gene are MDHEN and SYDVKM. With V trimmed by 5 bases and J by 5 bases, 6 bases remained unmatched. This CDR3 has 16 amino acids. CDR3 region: CASSLLAGGPTGELFF. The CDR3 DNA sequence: TGTGCCAGCAGTCTACTAGCGGGAGGTCCTACCGGGGAGCTGTTTTTT.

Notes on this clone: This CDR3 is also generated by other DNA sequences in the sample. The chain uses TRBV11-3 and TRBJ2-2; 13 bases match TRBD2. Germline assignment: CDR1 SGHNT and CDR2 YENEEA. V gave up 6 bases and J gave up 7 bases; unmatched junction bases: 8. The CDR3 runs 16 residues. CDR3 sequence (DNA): TGTGCCAGCAGTCCCGGACTAGCGGGAGATGGCGGGGAGCTGTTTTTT. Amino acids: CASSPGLAGDGGELFF.

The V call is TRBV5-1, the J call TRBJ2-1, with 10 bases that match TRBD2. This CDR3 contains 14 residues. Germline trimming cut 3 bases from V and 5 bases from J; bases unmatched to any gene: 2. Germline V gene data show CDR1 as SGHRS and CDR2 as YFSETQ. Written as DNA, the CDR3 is TGCGCCAGCAGCTCACTAGCGGGGAACAATGAGCAGTTCTTC. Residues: CASSSLAGNNEQFF.

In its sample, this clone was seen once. This CDR3 is CASRRTVTTYEQYF. The CDR3 nucleotides are TGTGCCAGCAGGAGGACAGTCACCACCTACGAGCAGTACTTC. The rearrangement links TRBV6-1 to TRBJ2-7, with D maybe TRBD1 (6 bases). CDR1 is MNHNS, CDR2 SASEGT, per germline. The CDR3 is made up of 14 amino acids. Trimming stripped 6 bases from V and 2 bases from J, with 14 bases between.

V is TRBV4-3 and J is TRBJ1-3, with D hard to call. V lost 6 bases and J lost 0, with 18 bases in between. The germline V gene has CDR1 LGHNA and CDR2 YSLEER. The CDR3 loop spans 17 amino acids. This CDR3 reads CASSGGSAGFSGNTIYF. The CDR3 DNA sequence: TGCGCCAGCAGTGGAGGAAGTGCGGGCTTCTCTGGAAACACCATATATTTT.

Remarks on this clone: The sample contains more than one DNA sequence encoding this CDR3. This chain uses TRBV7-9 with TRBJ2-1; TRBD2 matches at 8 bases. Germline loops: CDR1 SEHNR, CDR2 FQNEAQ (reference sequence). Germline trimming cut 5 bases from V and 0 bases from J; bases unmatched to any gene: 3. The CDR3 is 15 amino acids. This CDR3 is CASSPSGSSYNEQFF. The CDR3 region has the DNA TGTGCCAGCAGCCCAAGCGGGAGCTCCTACAATGAGCAGTTCTTC. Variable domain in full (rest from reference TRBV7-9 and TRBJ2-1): DTGVSQNPRHKITKRGQNVTFRCDPISEHNRLYWYRQTLGQGPEFLTYFQNEAQLEKSRLLSDRFSAERPKGSFSTLEIQRTEQGDSAMYLCASSPSGSSYNEQFFGPGTRLTVL.

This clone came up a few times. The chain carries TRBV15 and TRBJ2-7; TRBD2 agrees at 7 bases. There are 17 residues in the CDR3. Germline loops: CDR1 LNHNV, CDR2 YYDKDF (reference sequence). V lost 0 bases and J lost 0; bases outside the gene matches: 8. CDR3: CATSRDLERGYSYEQYF. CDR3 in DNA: TGTGCCACCAGCAGAGATCTTGAGCGGGGCTACTCCTACGAGCAGTACTTC.

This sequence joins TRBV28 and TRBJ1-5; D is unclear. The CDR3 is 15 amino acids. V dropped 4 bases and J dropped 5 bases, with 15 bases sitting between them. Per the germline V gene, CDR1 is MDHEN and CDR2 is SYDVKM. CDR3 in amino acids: CASSWAGSRDQPQHF. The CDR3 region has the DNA TGTGCCAGCAGTTGGGCGGGTTCGAGGGATCAGCCCCAGCATTTT. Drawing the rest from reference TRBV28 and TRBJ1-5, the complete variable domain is DVKVTQSSRYLVKRTGEKVFLECVQDMDHENMFWYRQDPGLGLRLIYFSYDVKMKEKGDIPEGYSVSREKKERFSLILESASTNQTSMYLCASSWAGSRDQPQHFGDGTRLSIL.

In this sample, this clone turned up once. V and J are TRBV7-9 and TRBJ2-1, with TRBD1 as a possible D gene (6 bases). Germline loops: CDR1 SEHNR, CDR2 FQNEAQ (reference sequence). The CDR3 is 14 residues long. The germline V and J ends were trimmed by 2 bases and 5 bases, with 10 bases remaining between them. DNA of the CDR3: TGTGCCAGCAGCTTAACGGGGACACACAATGAGCAGTTCTTC. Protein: CASSLTGTHNEQFF.

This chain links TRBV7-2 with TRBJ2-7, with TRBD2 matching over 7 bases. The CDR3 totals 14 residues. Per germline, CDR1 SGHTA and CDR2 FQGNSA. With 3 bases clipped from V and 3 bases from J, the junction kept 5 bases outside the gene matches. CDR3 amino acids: CASSFGTTRYEQYF. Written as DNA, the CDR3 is TGTGCCAGCAGCTTCGGGACTACCCGCTACGAGCAGTACTTC. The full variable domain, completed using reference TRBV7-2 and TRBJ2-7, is GAGVSQSPSNKVTEKGKDVELRCDPISGHTALYWYRQSLGQGLEFLIYFQGNSAPDKSGLPSDRFSAERTGGSVSTLTIQRTQQEDSAVYLCASSFGTTRYEQYFGPGTRLTVT.

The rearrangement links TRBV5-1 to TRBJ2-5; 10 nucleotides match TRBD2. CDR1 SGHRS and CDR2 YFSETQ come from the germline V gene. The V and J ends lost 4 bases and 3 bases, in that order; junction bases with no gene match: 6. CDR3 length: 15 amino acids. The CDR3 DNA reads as TGCGCCAGCAGCGCAAGGACTAGCGGAAAAGAGACCCAGTACTTC. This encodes CASSARTSGKETQYF. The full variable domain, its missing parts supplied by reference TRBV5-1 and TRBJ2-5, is KAGVTQTPRYLIKTRGQQVTLSCSPISGHRSVSWYQQTPGQGLQFLFEYFSETQRNKGNFPGRFSGRQFSNSRSEMNVSTLELGDSALYLCASSARTSGKETQYFGPGTRLLVL.

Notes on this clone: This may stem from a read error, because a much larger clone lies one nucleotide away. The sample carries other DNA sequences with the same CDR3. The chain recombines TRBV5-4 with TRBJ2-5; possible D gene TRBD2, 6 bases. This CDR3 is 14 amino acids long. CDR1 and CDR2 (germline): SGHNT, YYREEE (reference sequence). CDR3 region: CASSSTSFQETQYF. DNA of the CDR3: TGTGCCAGCAGCTCTACTAGCTTCCAAGAGACTCAGTACTTC.

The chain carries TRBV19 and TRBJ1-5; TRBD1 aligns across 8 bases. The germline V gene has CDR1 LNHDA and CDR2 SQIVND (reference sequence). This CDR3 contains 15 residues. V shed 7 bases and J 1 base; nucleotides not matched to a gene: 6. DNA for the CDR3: TGTGCCAGTAAAGTGGGACAGGCCAGCAATCAGCCCCAGCATTTT. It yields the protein CASKVGQASNQPQHF.

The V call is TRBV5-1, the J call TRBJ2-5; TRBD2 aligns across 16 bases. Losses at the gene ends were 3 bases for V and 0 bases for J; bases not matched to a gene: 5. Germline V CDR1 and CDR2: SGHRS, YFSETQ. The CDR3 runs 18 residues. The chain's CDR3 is CASSSGLAGGGNQETQYF. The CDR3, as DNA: TGCGCCAGCAGCTCGGGACTAGCGGGAGGGGGAAACCAAGAGACCCAGTACTTC.

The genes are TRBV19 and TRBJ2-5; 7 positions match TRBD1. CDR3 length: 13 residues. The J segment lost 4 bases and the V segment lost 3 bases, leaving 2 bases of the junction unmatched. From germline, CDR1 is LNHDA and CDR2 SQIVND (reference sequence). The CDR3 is CASSMDRIETQYF. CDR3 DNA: TGTGCCAGTAGTATGGACAGGATAGAGACCCAGTACTTC.

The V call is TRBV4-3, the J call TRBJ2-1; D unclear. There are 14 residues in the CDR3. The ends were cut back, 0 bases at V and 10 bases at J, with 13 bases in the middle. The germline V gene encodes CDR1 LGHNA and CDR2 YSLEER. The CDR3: CASSQEEMLAEQFF. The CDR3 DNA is TGCGCCAGCAGCCAAGAGGAGATGCTGGCGGAGCAGTTCTTC.

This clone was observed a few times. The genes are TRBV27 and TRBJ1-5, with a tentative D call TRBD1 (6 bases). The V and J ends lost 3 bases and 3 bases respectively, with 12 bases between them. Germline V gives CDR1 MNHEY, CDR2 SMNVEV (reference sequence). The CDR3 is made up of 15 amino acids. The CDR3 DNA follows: TGTGCCAGCAGTTTCGTGGGGGGCTACAATCAGCCCCAGCATTTT. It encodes CASSFVGGYNQPQHF.

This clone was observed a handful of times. The CDR3 region is CASSPSGTNYGYTF. CDR3 sequence (DNA): TGTGCCAGCAGTCCCTCCGGGACGAACTATGGCTACACCTTC. The gene calls are TRBV27 and TRBJ1-2; possibly TRBD1 for D (5 bases). Per the germline V gene, CDR1 is MNHEY and CDR2 is SMNVEV (reference sequence). V was trimmed by 5 bases and J by 2 bases, leaving 12 bases between them. The CDR3 has 14 residues.

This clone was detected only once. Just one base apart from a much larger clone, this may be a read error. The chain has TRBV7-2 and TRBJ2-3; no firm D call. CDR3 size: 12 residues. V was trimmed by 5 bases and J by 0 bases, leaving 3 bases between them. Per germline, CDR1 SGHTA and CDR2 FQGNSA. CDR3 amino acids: CASSTSTDTQYF. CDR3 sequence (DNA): TGTGCCAGCAGCACTAGCACAGATACGCAGTATTTT.

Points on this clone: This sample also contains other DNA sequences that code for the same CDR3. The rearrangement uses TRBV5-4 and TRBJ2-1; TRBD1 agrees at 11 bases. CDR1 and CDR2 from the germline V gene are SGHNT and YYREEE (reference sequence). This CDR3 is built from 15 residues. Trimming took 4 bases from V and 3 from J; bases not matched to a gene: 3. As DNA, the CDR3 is TGTGCCAGCAGCGCCGGGACAGGGGGCTACAATGAGCAGTTCTTC. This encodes CASSAGTGGYNEQFF.

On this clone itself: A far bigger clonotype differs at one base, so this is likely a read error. The CDR3 loop reads CASTPPAMTGYGQYF. As DNA, the CDR3 is TGTGCCAGCACCCCCCCCGCAATGACAGGATACGGGCAGTACTTC. This chain connects TRBV28 to TRBJ2-7; TRBD1 might be the D (6 bases). The CDR3 sequence is 15 residues long. Germline V gene data show CDR1 as MDHEN and CDR2 as SYDVKM.

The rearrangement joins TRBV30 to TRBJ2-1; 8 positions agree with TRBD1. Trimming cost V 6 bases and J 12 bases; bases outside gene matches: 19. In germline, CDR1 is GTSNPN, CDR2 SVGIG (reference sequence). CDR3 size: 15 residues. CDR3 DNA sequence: TGTGCCTGCCCTATAGGGACAGGCATCGTCAAGGGGCAGTTCTTC. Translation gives CACPIGTGIVKGQFF.